The rows below give T cell receptor beta chains drawn from one sample of a study of T cells in Graves' hyperthyroidism and ophthalmopathy. TCRdb reanalysed the multiplex PCR reads using MiXCR and keeps one entry per CDR3 protein. The data show around 600,000 distinct CDR3 sequences, just under 45% seen once. The sequenced material came from peripheral blood or thyroid tissue (not recorded which). Source of these receptors: an adult man with Graves' disease, either hyperthyroidism or ophthalmopathy (not recorded which). The CDR3 runs from the conserved cysteine through the conserved F or W. The order of the fields is V gene, J gene, D gene, clone size, CDR3 DNA, CDR3 protein. A D gene is named only where the DNA matches it firmly. Only part of the rows carry a size: once, few, many, or a class if the clone is expanded.

TRBV2	TRBJ2-7	-	few	TGTGCCAGCAGTTTTTCAGCGGCCGCCGAGCAGTACTTC	CASSFSAAAEQYF
TRBV7-3	TRBJ2-5	-	-	TGTGCCAGCAGCTTAACGCCCGGAGAGACCCAGTACTTC	CASSLTPGETQYF
TRBV7-9	TRBJ1-2	-	-	TGTGCCAGCAGCTTCGGAGGGATGGGCTACACCTTC	CASSFGGMGYTF
TRBV20-1	TRBJ1-1	-	few	TGCAGTGCTAGGGGACGGTTGAACACTGAAGCTTTCTTT	CSARGRLNTEAFF
TRBV7-9	TRBJ1-5	TRBD1	many	TGTGCCAGCAGCTTATCCGGGACAGAGCAGCCCCAGCATTTT	CASSLSGTEQPQHF
TRBV19	TRBJ1-1	-	-	TGTGCCAGTAGTGTGGGTTGGGGGACCGATGAAGCTTTCTTT	CASSVGWGTDEAFF
TRBV7-9	TRBJ2-5	TRBD2	few	TGTGCCAGCAGTCTCAGCGGGGGGGAATTCCAAGAGACCCAGTACTTC	CASSLSGGEFQETQYF
TRBV20-1	TRBJ1-5	-	few	TGCAGTGCGCTTAAATTGGATCAGCCCCAGCATTTT	CSALKLDQPQHF
TRBV7-9	TRBJ1-1	-	many	TGTGCCAGCAGCTTAGGGGAGGTGAACACTGAAGCTTTCTTT	CASSLGEVNTEAFF
TRBV29-1	TRBJ1-2	-	many	TGCAGCGTTTGGGGCGCGCAAGACTATGGCTACACCTTC	CSVWGAQDYGYTF
TRBV12-3/TRBV12-4	TRBJ1-5	-	few	TGTGCCAGCAGTTTAGGCTCAGGGGAAAATCAGCCCCAGCATTTT	CASSLGSGENQPQHF
TRBV15	TRBJ2-6	-	-	TGTGCCACCAGCAGAGATCTGGGGGCTTTAAGTAACACTGAAGCTTTC	CATSRDLGALSNTEAF
TRBV6-6	TRBJ1-6	-	many	TGTGCCAGCAGTTACTCTGAGTCACCCCTCCACTTT	CASSYSESPLHF
TRBV9	TRBJ1-1	-	-	TGTGCCAGCAGCCCCAGAGGGGAGGGGAACACTGAAGCTTTCTTT	CASSPRGEGNTEAFF
TRBV7-9	TRBJ2-5	TRBD2	-	TGTGCCAGCAGCCCATACCGACTAGCGGGTGGTAAAGAGACCCAGTACTTC	CASSPYRLAGGKETQYF
TRBV24-1	TRBJ1-3	-	-	TGTGCCACCAGTGACCCAGGGTATGGCTACACCATATATTTT	CATSDPGYGYTIYF
TRBV25-1	TRBJ2-7	TRBD2	few	TGTGCCAGCAGATCTGCGGGGGGCGGAGGCTACGAGCAGTACTTC	CASRSAGGGGYEQYF
TRBV7-9	TRBJ2-2	-	-	TGTGCCAGCAGTAGCTCGCTCGTTTGGGGGAGAGCGAACACCGGGGAGCTGTTTTTT	CASSSSLVWGRANTGELFF
TRBV7-9	TRBJ2-5	TRBD1	-	TGTGCCAGCAGCCATTTGACAGGGGGCCGAGGGGAGACCCAGTACTTC	CASSHLTGGRGETQYF
TRBV7-8	TRBJ1-5	TRBD1	many	TGTGCCAGCAGCTTAGGGACAGGGCCTTTCCTCGTGGATTTT	CASSLGTGPFLVDF
TRBV5-1	TRBJ1-1	-	-	TGCGCCAGCAGCCTCCGGGTCCGGGCGGCTGAAGCTTTCTTT	CASSLRVRAAEAFF
TRBV30	TRBJ1-2	-	once	TGTGCCTGGAGTGGGGCGGCAAATGGCTACACCTTC	CAWSGAANGYTF
TRBV7-2	TRBJ2-6	-	-	TGTGCCAGCAGCGCGGGCCCAAACACTGAAGCTTTC	CASSAGPNTEAF
TRBV5-1	TRBJ1-4	TRBD1	-	TGCGCCAGCAGCTTCGGGACAGGGGATGAAAAACTGTTTTTT	CASSFGTGDEKLFF
TRBV5-1	TRBJ1-2	-	-	TGCGCCAGCACTGAACGCGGAGGGCTGGCCGCTGGCTACACCTTC	CASTERGGLAAGYTF
TRBV10-3	TRBJ1-1	-	few	TGTGCCAGCAGTCAAATACAGGGGAACACTGAAGCTTTCTTT	CASSQIQGNTEAFF
TRBV7-9	TRBJ1-1	TRBD1	-	TGTGCCAGCAGCAAACAGACAGGGAGGAGCACTGAAGCTTTCTTT	CASSKQTGRSTEAFF
TRBV20-1	TRBJ1-1	-	-	TGCAGTGCTAGAGATTGGGGGCTTGAAGCTTTCTTT	CSARDWGLEAFF
TRBV7-9	TRBJ1-1	-	-	TGTGCCAGCAGCTTAGCGACGGAGAGGGAAACTGAAGCTTTCTTT	CASSLATERETEAFF
TRBV6-1	TRBJ1-5	TRBD1	-	TGTGCCAGCAGTGGGACAGGGCCGAGTCAGCCCCAGCATTTT	CASSGTGPSQPQHF
TRBV2	TRBJ1-6	-	-	TGTGCCAGCAGCCAAGATCTAATAGGGGTGGGCAGGTATAATTCACCCCTCCACTTT	CASSQDLIGVGRYNSPLHF
TRBV20-1	TRBJ2-5	TRBD1	-	TGCAGTGCTAGAGGGACAGGGGGGTTCCAAGAGACCCAGTACTTC	CSARGTGGFQETQYF
TRBV20-1	TRBJ2-5	-	few	TGCAGTGCTAGAGAACAGACAGTGTTTCCAGGGACCCAGTACTTC	CSAREQTVFPGTQYF
TRBV2	TRBJ2-6	-	many	TGTGCCAGCAGTCTTTTCTCCGGGGCCAACGTCCTGACTTTC	CASSLFSGANVLTF
TRBV6-5	TRBJ1-1	-	-	TGTGCCAGCAGTTACCAGGACAGTCGAACTGAAGCTTTCTTT	CASSYQDSRTEAFF
TRBV13	TRBJ1-4	-	many	TGTGCCAGCAGCCTAGTGGGGAAACATGAAAAACTGTTTTTT	CASSLVGKHEKLFF
TRBV29-1	TRBJ2-7	-	many	TGCAGCGTTGAAGATAAGACAGGACGGTACTTC	CSVEDKTGRYF
TRBV10-3	TRBJ2-7	-	-	TGTGCCATCAGTGCCAGGGGCTACGAGCAGTACTTC	CAISARGYEQYF
TRBV15	TRBJ2-1	TRBD2	-	TGTGCCACCAGCAGAGATGTAGCGGGAGGGCGGGATGAGCAGTTCTTC	CATSRDVAGGRDEQFF
TRBV7-9	TRBJ1-3	TRBD1	many	TGTGCCAGCAGCTTGGGACAGGGAAGAAACACCATATATTTT	CASSLGQGRNTIYF
TRBV25-1	TRBJ1-3	-	many	TGTGCCAGCAGTGAATACGGTTCAGGGTCTGGAAACACCATATATTTT	CASSEYGSGSGNTIYF